The 2 T cell receptor beta chains below all came from one sample that was sequenced in a study of CD8+ T cells in alopecia areata. RNA extraction was followed by reverse transcription into cDNA, which acted as the sequencing template. Sequencing was performed with immunoSEQ multiplex PCR; in TCRdb, only in-frame clones are kept and a portion is missing. Of 200,000 to 250,000 clones listed, approximately 67% are singletons. Regarding treatment: oral pan-JAK inhibitor, 5-10 mg twice daily. Specimen: CD4+ T cells sorted from blood, collected around week 42, from a patient treated with tofacitinib. The receptors originated from a human donor with alopecia areata.

The genes are TRBV28 and TRBJ1-1; TRBD1 is a possible D gene (5 bases). V lost 7 bases, J lost 5 bases, and 17 bases lay in between. This CDR3 region has 14 residues. The germline CDR1 and CDR2 sequences are MDHEN and SYDVKM. The CDR3 sequence: CASTLLGGETEAFF. The CDR3 DNA is TGTGCCAGCACACTTCTCGGGGGGGAAACTGAAGCTTTCTTT.

V usage is TRBV4-1 and J usage is TRBJ2-1; TRBD2 agrees at 7 bases. This CDR3 comprises 17 residues. Germline V gene data show CDR1 as MGHRA and CDR2 as YSYEKL. V lost 0 bases, J lost 0 bases, and 5 bases stayed unmatched. CDR3 region: CASSQDLGGGSYNEQFF. The CDR3 nucleotides are TGCGCCAGCAGCCAAGATCTGGGCGGGGGCTCCTACAATGAGCAGTTCTTC.